The 5 T cell receptor beta chains below come from one sample, sequenced in a study of regulatory T cells in long-lasting Graves disease. Time point meaning: newly diagnosed GD, antithyroid drugs for less than 3 months. From PBMCs, RNA was extracted and then used to make the TCR library. Arm-PCR with iRepertoire HTBI primers amplified the CDR3 regions for these TCR beta libraries. MiXCR, applied by TCRdb to the multiplex PCR reads, yields one record per CDR3 protein. The sample lists 550,000 to 700,000 distinct CDR3 sequences; about 16% were seen once. The same sample was also used in a study of T cells in Graves' hyperthyroidism and ophthalmopathy.

Specimen: peripheral blood mononuclear cells (PBMCs), collected at new diagnosis, from a patient treated with antithyroid drugs. The receptors were sampled from a man between 18 and 35 years old with Graves disease.

This clonotype was recorded at least ten times. This chain uses TRBV7-9 with TRBJ2-1; D not certain. Germline V gives CDR1 SEHNR, CDR2 FQNEAQ (reference sequence). The CDR3 runs 13 residues. The V end was cut by 5 bases, the J end by 6 bases, with 11 bases between. The CDR3 here is CASSPYRSNEQFF. The CDR3 DNA is TGTGCCAGCAGCCCCTACCGTAGCAATGAGCAGTTCTTC.

The rearrangement joins TRBV7-2 to TRBJ1-4, with 8 bases that match TRBD1. This CDR3 spans 16 amino acids. V lost 0 bases, J lost 5 bases, and 5 bases stayed unmatched. The germline CDR1 and CDR2 sequences are SGHTA and FQGNSA. CDR3 loop: CASSLAMGQVNEKLFF. CDR3 coding DNA: TGTGCCAGCAGCTTAGCTATGGGACAGGTGAATGAAAAACTGTTTTTT.

This clonotype was detected ten times or more. The J gene is TRBJ2-5, the V gene TRBV5-5; D is possibly TRBD1 or TRBD2 (5 bases each). V was shortened by 2 bases and J by 4 bases, with 12 bases between the two germline ends. This CDR3 has 14 residues. Germline V lookup: CDR1 SGHKS, CDR2 YYEKEE (reference sequence). The CDR3 spells CASSFGWGSETQYF. The CDR3 bases are TGTGCCAGCAGCTTTGGTTGGGGGTCAGAGACCCAGTACTTC.

A note on this clonotype: It may be a read error: a sequence one base away is much more abundant. The CDR3 nucleotides read TGTGCCAGCGCCGGGACGGCCAGGGAGACCCAGTACTTC. Translated, it gives CASAGTARETQYF. The chain combines TRBV6-1 with TRBJ2-5, with D possibly called TRBD1 or TRBD2 (5 bases each). V lost 8 bases and J lost 5, with 15 bases in between. This CDR3 contains 13 residues. Germline-derived CDR1 and CDR2 are MNHNS and SASEGT.

Only a few counts were recorded for this clonotype. The V call is TRBV28, the J call TRBJ1-4, with D hard to call. Germline assignment: CDR1 MDHEN and CDR2 SYDVKM. Trimming took 5 bases from V and 10 from J, leaving 20 bases between them. The CDR3 runs to 15 residues. The CDR3 nucleotides are TGTGCCAGCAGTCCCGGGGAGATCTACATCGGAAAACTGTTTTTT. Translated: CASSPGEIYIGKLFF.